These 15 T cell receptor beta chains originate from one sample sequenced in a study of T cells in narcolepsy. Generated by immunoSEQ multiplex PCR, the TCRdb table keeps only in-frame clones and is missing some. This sample yields 25,000 to 35,000 clones, of which about four fifths are seen a single time; more than 6.5% belongs to the top ten. The sequencing sample was made of memory (CD45RA-) CD4+ T cells from blood. All receptors derive from a human donor in good health.

The chain joins TRBV2 to TRBJ2-1, with D perhaps matching TRBD2 (6 bases). This CDR3 region has 13 residues. Trimming shortened V by 3 bases and J by 10 bases, and 13 bases separated the two germline ends. Germline CDR1 SNHLY, CDR2 FYNNEI. This chain's CDR3 is CASSDGGGVEQFF. The CDR3 coding sequence is TGTGCCAGCAGTGACGGTGGAGGGGTCGAGCAGTTCTTC.

The chain couples TRBV2 to TRBJ2-5; no definite D call. Germline V lookup: CDR1 SNHLY, CDR2 FYNNEI. The CDR3 spans 14 residues. V was trimmed by 3 bases and J by 5 bases, leaving 13 bases between them. The CDR3: CASSEVSVGETQYF. In nucleotides, the CDR3 is TGTGCCAGCAGTGAGGTGTCAGTGGGGGAGACCCAGTACTTC.

Remarks on this clone: Other DNA sequences of this sample code for an identical CDR3. The chain has TRBV18 and TRBJ1-2; D unresolved. Germline V gene lookup returns CDR1 KGHSH and CDR2 LQKENI. V lost 2 bases, J lost 2 bases, and 6 bases lay in between. The CDR3 totals 13 residues. CDR3 loop: CASSPDSNYGYTF. In nucleotides, the CDR3 is TGTGCCAGCTCACCAGATTCCAACTATGGCTACACCTTC.

This clone has just one count. Its ends do not fully match the called genes, so a read error is possible. This chain joins TRBV7-2 and TRBJ1-2; perhaps TRBD1 as D (6 bases). Germline V gene sequence: CDR1 SGHTA, CDR2 FQGNSA. The CDR3 extends over 16 amino acids. CDR3 DNA: TGTGCCAGCAGCCCAGGGGCAGACCCAGCTAAATATGGCTACACCTTC. This sequence encodes CASSPGADPAKYGYTF. Combining the CDR3 with reference TRBV7-2 and TRBJ1-2 gives the whole variable domain GAGVSQSPSNKVTEKGKDVELRCDPISGHTALYWYRQSLGQGLEFLIYFQGNSAPDKSGLPSDRFSAERTGGSVSTLTIQRTQQEDSAVYLCASSPGADPAKYGYTFGSGTRLTVV.

This chain joins TRBV6-5 and TRBJ2-6, with D tentatively TRBD1 or TRBD2 (5 bases each). The CDR3 runs 14 residues. Looked up from germline, CDR1 is MNHEY and CDR2 is SVGAGI. V was pared by 6 bases and J by 2 bases, with 8 bases between. CDR3 sequence: CASRQGPGANVLTF. The CDR3 nucleotides are TGTGCCAGCAGGCAGGGACCTGGGGCCAACGTCCTGACTTTC.

The V and J genes are TRBV29-1 and TRBJ2-5; D call uncertain. This CDR3 contains 12 residues. Trimming shortened V by 1 base and J by 1 base, and 4 bases separated the two germline ends. Per the germline V gene, CDR1 is SQVTM and CDR2 is ANQGSEA. CDR3 amino acids: CSVEGFQETQYF. The CDR3, as DNA: TGCAGCGTTGAAGGCTTCCAAGAGACCCAGTACTTC.

This clone has just one count. The V call is TRBV5-6, the J call TRBJ1-4; D gene ambiguous. V lost 0 bases, J lost 8 bases, and 11 bases lay in between. The CDR3 sequence is 14 residues long. Germline lookup yields CDR1 SGHDT and CDR2 YYEEEE. CDR3 sequence (DNA): TGTGCCAGCAGCTTGGCTGGGGTGAACGAAAAACTGTTTTTT. Protein product: CASSLAGVNEKLFF.

This clone has only a few counts. V usage is TRBV29-1 and J usage is TRBJ1-1; D is possibly TRBD1 (6 bases). The CDR3 is 17 amino acids. Germline V gives CDR1 SQVTM, CDR2 ANQGSEA. The V gene lost 6 bases and the J gene lost 4 bases, with 27 bases spanning the gap. CDR3 in amino acids: CSVPRPFRGDRGTEAFF. CDR3 DNA sequence: TGCAGCGTACCTCGACCATTTAGGGGGGATCGCGGCACTGAAGCTTTCTTT.

The chain carries TRBV6-5 and TRBJ1-1; possible D gene TRBD1, 6 bases. The CDR3 is made up of 16 amino acids. Trimming shortened V by 2 bases and J by 0 bases, and 13 bases separated the two germline ends. CDR1 is MNHEY and CDR2 is SVGAGI in the germline V gene. CDR3 sequence reads: CASSYMGAGVNTEAFF. The CDR3 DNA reads TGTGCCAGCAGTTACATGGGTGCAGGGGTGAACACTGAAGCTTTCTTT.

CDR3 nucleotides: TGTGCCAGCAGCCAAGATTTGAGCGTTTCGGGTTATGGCTACACCTTC. Amino acid sequence: CASSQDLSVSGYGYTF. The genes are TRBV4-2 and TRBJ1-2; D uncertain. Germline lookup yields CDR1 LGHNA and CDR2 YNFKEQ. This CDR3 has 16 amino acids. The V gene lost 0 bases and the J gene lost 5 bases, with 16 bases spanning the gap.

This clone was seen once. The chain has TRBV6-5 and TRBJ1-1; the D gene is possibly TRBD1 (6 bases). V was shortened by 0 bases and J by 5 bases, with 13 bases between the two germline ends. The CDR3 has 15 amino acids. Per germline, CDR1 MNHEY and CDR2 SVGAGI. This chain's CDR3 is CASSYSTGGTTEAFF. CDR3 coding DNA: TGTGCCAGCAGTTACTCGACTGGGGGGACAACTGAAGCTTTCTTT.

The chain carries TRBV6-1 and TRBJ2-3; D may be TRBD1 (5 bases). The germline CDR1 and CDR2 sequences are MNHNS and SASEGT. The V gene lost 2 bases and the J gene lost 1 base, with 19 bases spanning the gap. This CDR3 has 18 residues. This chain's CDR3 is CASSETRSPLRGTDTQYF. The CDR3 nucleotides are TGTGCCAGCAGTGAAACTCGATCGCCGCTCAGGGGCACAGATACGCAGTATTTT.

The rearrangement links TRBV11-2 to TRBJ2-7; 8 bases are a match to TRBD1. V lost 5 bases, J lost 5 bases, and 5 bases stayed unmatched. This CDR3 is 13 amino acids long. In germline, CDR1 is SGHAT, CDR2 FQNNGV. CDR3 sequence (DNA): TGTGCCAGCAGCGCGGGACAGGCCCACGAGCAGTACTTC. As protein: CASSAGQAHEQYF.

The rearrangement uses TRBV7-8 and TRBJ2-3; D gene uncertain. The CDR3 consists of 14 residues. Trimming shortened V by 7 bases and J by 1 base, and 12 bases separated the two germline ends. The germline gives CDR1 SGHVS, CDR2 FQNEAQ. The CDR3 coding sequence is TGTGCCAGCAACGACCGGTGGGGCACAGATACGCAGTATTTT. This encodes CASNDRWGTDTQYF.

J is TRBJ2-5 and V is TRBV5-1; 8 bases map to TRBD2. CDR1 is SGHRS and CDR2 is YFSETQ in the germline V gene. This CDR3 region has 16 residues. Unmatched junction bases numbered 6, after V lost 0 bases and J lost 2 bases. CDR3 in amino acids: CASSLAARGGQETQYF. CDR3 nucleotide sequence: TGCGCCAGCAGCTTGGCTGCCCGGGGGGGACAAGAGACCCAGTACTTC.